The rows below give T cell receptor beta chains drawn from one sample of a study of PD-L1 blockade in urothelial cancer. Measured with immunoSEQ multiplex PCR; TCRdb has only the in-frame clones, and not every one. The data show fewer than 45,000 clones, around 80% seen once. This specimen was PBMCs, taken around atezolizumab (anti-PD-L1) treatment. The source is a man aged 65 to 85 with urothelial cancer. CDR3s include the opening cysteine and the closing phenylalanine or tryptophan. The D gene is left open where the match is weak. Only part of the rows carry a size: once, few, many, or a class if the clone is expanded.

v_call,d_call,j_call,clone_size,cdr3_aa,cdr3_nt
TRBV7-9,-,TRBJ1-4,-,CAGGGANHEKLFF,TGTGCCGGAGGCGGGGCGAACCATGAAAAACTGTTTTTT
TRBV4-3,-,TRBJ1-1,-,CASRYLQGTPEAFF,TGCGCCAGCAGATATTTACAGGGTACCCCTGAAGCTTTCTTT
TRBV7-6,-,TRBJ2-7,-,CASSQGVAASYEQYF,TGTGCCAGCAGCCAGGGGGTAGCGGCCTCCTACGAGCAGTACTTC
TRBV27,TRBD1,TRBJ2-4,-,CASSLGQGARAKNIQYF,TGTGCCAGCAGTTTAGGACAGGGGGCTCGGGCCAAAAACATTCAGTACTTC
TRBV18,TRBD1,TRBJ1-3,-,CASSSTGAGNTIYF,TGTGCCAGCTCATCGACAGGGGCTGGAAACACCATATATTTT
TRBV15,-,TRBJ2-5,-,CATGYNTEETQYF,TGTGCCACCGGTTACAATACCGAAGAGACCCAGTACTTC
TRBV7-2,-,TRBJ2-5,-,CASSRASGRTQETQYF,TGTGCCAGCAGCCGAGCGAGTGGGAGAACACAAGAGACCCAGTACTTC
TRBV27,-,TRBJ1-5,once,CASSRLRGSNQPQHF,TGTGCCAGCAGCCGACTCCGGGGAAGCAATCAGCCCCAGCATTTT
TRBV21-1,-,TRBJ2-2,few,CASSSERGVGGELFF,TGTGCCAGCAGCTCAGAGCGGGGGGTCGGCGGGGAGCTGTTTTTT
TRBV7-2,-,TRBJ2-7,-,CASSLTGATYEQYF,TGTGCCAGCAGCTTAACAGGCGCTACCTACGAGCAGTACTTC
TRBV6-1,-,TRBJ1-5,-,CASVRSYSNQPQHF,TGTGCCAGCGTGAGATCCTATAGCAATCAGCCCCAGCATTTT
TRBV9,-,TRBJ1-1,-,CASSAGTYTEAFF,TGTGCCAGCAGCGCCGGGACATACACTGAAGCTTTCTTT
TRBV6-5,-,TRBJ2-6,-,CASRAASGANVLTF,TGTGCCAGCAGAGCGGCTTCTGGGGCCAACGTCCTGACTTTC
TRBV7-9,-,TRBJ2-5,-,CASSLDAGQTQYF,TGTGCCAGCAGCTTAGACGCTGGCCAGACCCAGTACTTC
TRBV4-1,TRBD2,TRBJ2-7,once,CASSPQTSGRYEQYF,TGCGCCAGCAGCCCCCAAACTAGCGGGAGGTACGAGCAGTACTTC
TRBV9,-,TRBJ1-2,-,CASSPGEGKASGYTF,TGTGCCAGCAGCCCGGGAGAGGGCAAGGCGTCTGGCTACACCTTC
TRBV6-1,-,TRBJ1-4,-,CASSGLQATEKLFF,TGTGCCAGCAGTGGTTTACAGGCAACAGAAAAACTGTTTTTT
TRBV5-1,-,TRBJ1-1,-,CASSSSGSNTEAFF,TGCGCCAGCAGCTCTTCAGGGTCGAACACTGAAGCTTTCTTT
TRBV18,-,TRBJ1-1,-,CASSPHQGPRTEAFF,TGTGCCAGCTCACCACACCAGGGCCCGAGGACTGAAGCTTTCTTT
TRBV4-1,TRBD2,TRBJ2-3,-,CASSQGGTSGSPSTDTQYF,TGCGCCAGCAGCCAAGGAGGGACTAGCGGGAGTCCTAGCACAGATACGCAGTATTTT
TRBV19,-,TRBJ2-3,-,CASSIQRHTDTQYF,TGTGCCAGTAGTATTCAGCGGCACACAGATACGCAGTATTTT
TRBV11-2,TRBD1,TRBJ2-7,-,CASSTRTGRPYEQYF,TGTGCCAGCAGCACCAGGACAGGGCGCCCCTACGAGCAGTACTTC
TRBV18,-,TRBJ2-7,-,CASSPSIQRGLEQYF,TGTGCCAGCTCACCATCGATACAGAGAGGACTCGAGCAGTACTTC
TRBV30,TRBD2,TRBJ2-3,-,CAWTRTSFTDTQYF,TGTGCCTGGACCAGGACTAGTTTCACAGATACGCAGTATTTT